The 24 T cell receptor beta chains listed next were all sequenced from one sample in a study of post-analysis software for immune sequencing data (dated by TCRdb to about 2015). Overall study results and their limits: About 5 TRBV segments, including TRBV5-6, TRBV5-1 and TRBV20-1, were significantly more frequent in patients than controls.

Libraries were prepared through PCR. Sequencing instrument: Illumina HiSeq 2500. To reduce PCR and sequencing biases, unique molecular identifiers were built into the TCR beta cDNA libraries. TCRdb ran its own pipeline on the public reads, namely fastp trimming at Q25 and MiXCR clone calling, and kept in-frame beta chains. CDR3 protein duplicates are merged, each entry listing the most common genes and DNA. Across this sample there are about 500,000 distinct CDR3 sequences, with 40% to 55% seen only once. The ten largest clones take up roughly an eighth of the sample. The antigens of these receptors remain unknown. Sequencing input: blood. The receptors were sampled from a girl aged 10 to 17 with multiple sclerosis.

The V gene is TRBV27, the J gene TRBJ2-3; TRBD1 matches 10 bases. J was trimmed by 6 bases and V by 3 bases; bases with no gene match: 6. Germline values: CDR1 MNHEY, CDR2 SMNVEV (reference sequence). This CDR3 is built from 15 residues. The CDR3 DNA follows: TGTGCCAGCAGTTTCTTCGACAGGGGGCGTGATACGCAGTATTTT. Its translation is CASSFFDRGRDTQYF.

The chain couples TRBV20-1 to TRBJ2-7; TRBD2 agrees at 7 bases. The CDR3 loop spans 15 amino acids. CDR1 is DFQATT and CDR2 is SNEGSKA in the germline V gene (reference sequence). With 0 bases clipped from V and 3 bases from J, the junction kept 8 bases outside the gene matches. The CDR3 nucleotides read TGCAGTGCTAGAGAGTACGGGAGGACCGACTACGAGCAGTACTTC. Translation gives CSAREYGRTDYEQYF.

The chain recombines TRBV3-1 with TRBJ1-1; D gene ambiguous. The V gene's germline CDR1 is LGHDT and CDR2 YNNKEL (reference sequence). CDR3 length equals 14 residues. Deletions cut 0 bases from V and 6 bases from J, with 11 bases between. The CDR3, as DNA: TGTGCCAGCAGCCAAGATTACTCGGGCGCTGAAGCTTTCTTT. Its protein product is CASSQDYSGAEAFF.

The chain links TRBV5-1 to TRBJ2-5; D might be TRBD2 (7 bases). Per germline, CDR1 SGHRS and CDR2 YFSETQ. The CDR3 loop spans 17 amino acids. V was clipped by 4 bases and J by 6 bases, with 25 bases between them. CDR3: CASSTGAGEFKVKTQYF. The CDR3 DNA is TGCGCCAGCAGCACGGGGGCGGGAGAGTTCAAGGTCAAGACCCAGTACTTC.

The CDR3 DNA reads TGCAGTGCTAGAGATTTAATCGCTGGAACAGATACGCAGTATTTT. Encoded protein: CSARDLIAGTDTQYF. The rearrangement uses TRBV20-1 and TRBJ2-3; D call uncertain. The V end lost 0 bases, the J end lost 3 bases, and 13 bases lay between the germline ends. This CDR3 is 15 amino acids long. Germline V CDR1 and CDR2: DFQATT, SNEGSKA (reference sequence).

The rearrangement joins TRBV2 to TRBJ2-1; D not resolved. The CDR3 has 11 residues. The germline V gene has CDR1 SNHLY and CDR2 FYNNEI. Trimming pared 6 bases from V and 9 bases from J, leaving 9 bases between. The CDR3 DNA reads TGTGCCAGCAGCTATGGTGGTGAGCAGTTCTTC. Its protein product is CASSYGGEQFF.

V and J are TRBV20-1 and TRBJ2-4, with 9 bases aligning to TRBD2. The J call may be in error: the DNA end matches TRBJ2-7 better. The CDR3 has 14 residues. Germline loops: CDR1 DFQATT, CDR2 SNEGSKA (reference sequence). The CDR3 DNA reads TGCAGTGCTAGAGTGCCTAGCGGGACCTACGAGCAGTACTTC. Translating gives CSARVPSGTYEQYF.

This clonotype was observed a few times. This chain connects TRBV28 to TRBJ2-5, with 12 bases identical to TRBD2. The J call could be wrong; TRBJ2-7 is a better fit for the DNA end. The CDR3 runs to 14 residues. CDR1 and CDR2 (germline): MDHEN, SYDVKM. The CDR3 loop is CASSLLAGGFEQYF. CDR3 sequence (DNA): TGTGCCAGCAGTTTACTAGCGGGAGGGTTCGAGCAGTACTTC.

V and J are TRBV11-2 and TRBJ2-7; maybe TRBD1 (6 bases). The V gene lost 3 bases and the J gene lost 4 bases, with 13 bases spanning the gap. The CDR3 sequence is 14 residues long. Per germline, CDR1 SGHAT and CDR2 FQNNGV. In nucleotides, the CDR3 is TGTGCCAGCAGCTTTGGGCAGGGGAGATACGAGCAGTACTTC. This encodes CASSFGQGRYEQYF.

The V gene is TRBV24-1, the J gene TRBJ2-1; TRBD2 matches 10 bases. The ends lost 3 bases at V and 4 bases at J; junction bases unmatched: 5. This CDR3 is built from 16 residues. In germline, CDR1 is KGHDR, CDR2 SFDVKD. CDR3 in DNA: TGTGCCACCAGTGATCCAACTAGCGGGACATACAATGAGCAGTTCTTC. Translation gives CATSDPTSGTYNEQFF.

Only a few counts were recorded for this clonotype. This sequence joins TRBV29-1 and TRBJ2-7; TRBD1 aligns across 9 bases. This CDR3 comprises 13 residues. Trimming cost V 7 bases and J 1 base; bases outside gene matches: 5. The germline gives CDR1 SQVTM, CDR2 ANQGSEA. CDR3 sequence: CSAGTGTSYEQYF. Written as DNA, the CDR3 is TGCAGCGCTGGGACAGGGACTTCCTACGAGCAGTACTTC.

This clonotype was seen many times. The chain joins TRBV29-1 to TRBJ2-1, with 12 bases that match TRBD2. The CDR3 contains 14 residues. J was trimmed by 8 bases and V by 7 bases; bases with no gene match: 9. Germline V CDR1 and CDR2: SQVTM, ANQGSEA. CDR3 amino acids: CSGRLAGAGYEQFF. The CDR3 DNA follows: TGCAGCGGTAGACTAGCGGGAGCGGGCTATGAGCAGTTCTTC.

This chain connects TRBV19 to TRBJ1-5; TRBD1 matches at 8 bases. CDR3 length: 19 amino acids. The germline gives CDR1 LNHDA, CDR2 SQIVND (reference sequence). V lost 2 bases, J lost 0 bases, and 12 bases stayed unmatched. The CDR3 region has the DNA TGTGCCAGTAGTATAAGTTCTTGGTACAGGGGGTATAGCAATCAGCCCCAGCATTTT. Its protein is CASSISSWYRGYSNQPQHF.

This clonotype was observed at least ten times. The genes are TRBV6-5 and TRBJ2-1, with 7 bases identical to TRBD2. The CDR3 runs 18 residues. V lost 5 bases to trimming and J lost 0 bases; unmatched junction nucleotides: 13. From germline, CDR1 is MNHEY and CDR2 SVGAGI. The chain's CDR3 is CASSRSGRAIVSYNEQFF. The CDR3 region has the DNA TGTGCCAGCAGTAGGAGTGGGAGGGCCATAGTCTCCTACAATGAGCAGTTCTTC.

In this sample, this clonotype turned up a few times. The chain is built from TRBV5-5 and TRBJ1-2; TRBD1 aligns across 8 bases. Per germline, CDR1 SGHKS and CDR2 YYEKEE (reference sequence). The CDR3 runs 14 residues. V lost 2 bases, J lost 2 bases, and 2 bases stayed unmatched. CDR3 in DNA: TGTGCCAGCAGCTTTGGACAGGGCAACTATGGCTACACCTTC. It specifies CASSFGQGNYGYTF.

The CDR3 spells CASNRGRSTNEKLFF. In DNA form, the CDR3 reads TGTGCCAGTAACAGGGGTCGGTCGACTAATGAAAAACTGTTTTTT. The chain couples TRBV19 to TRBJ1-4; the match to TRBD1 covers 7 bases. Germline V gene sequence: CDR1 LNHDA, CDR2 SQIVND (reference sequence). With V trimmed by 7 bases and J by 2 bases, 7 bases remained unmatched. The CDR3 has 15 amino acids.

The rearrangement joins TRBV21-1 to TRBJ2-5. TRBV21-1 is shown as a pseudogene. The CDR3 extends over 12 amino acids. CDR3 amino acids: CASNGSGETQYF. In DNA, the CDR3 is TGTGCCAGCAACGGATCTGGAGAGACCCAGTACTTC.

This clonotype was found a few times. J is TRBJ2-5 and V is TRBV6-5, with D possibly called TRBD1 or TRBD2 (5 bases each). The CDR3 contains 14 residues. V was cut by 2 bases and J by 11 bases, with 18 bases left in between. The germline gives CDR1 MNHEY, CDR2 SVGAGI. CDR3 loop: CASSYVDQRGEQYF. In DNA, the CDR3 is TGTGCCAGCAGTTACGTAGATCAACGAGGGGAGCAGTACTTC.

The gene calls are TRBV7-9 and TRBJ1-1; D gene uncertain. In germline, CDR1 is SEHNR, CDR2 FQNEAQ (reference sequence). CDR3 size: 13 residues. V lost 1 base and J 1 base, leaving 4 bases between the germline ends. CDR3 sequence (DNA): TGTGCCAGCAGCTTAGTACAGAACACTGAAGCTTTCTTT. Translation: CASSLVQNTEAFF.

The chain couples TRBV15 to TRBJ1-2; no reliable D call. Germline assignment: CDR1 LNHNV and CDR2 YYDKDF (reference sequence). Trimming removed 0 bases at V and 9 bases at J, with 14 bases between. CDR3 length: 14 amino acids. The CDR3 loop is CATSRDRAVVSYTF. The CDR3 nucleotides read TGTGCCACCAGCAGAGATCGGGCAGTGGTTAGCTACACCTTC.

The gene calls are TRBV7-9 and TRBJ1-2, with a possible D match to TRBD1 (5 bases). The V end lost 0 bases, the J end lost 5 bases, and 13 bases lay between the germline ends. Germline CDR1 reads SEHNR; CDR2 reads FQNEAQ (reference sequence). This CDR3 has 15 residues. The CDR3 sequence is CASSLAQGHQYGYTF. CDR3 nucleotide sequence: TGTGCCAGCAGCTTAGCGCAGGGCCATCAATATGGCTACACCTTC.

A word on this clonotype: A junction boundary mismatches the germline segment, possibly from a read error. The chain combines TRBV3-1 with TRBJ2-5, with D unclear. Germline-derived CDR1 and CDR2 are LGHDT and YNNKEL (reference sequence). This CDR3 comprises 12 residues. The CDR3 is CASSPKLETQYF. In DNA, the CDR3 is TGTGCTAGCAGCCCTAAACTGGAGACCCAGTACTTC.

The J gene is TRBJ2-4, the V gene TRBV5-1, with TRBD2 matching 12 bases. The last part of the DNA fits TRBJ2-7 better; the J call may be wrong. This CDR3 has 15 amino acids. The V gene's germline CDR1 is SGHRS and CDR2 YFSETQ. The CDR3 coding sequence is TGCGCCAGCAGCTATCGACTAGCGGGAGCCTACGAGCAGTACTTC. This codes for CASSYRLAGAYEQYF.

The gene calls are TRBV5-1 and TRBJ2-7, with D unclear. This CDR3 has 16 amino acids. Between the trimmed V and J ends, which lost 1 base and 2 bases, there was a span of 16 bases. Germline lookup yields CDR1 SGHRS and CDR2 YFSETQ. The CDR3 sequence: CASSLLSGLTTYEQYF. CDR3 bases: TGCGCCAGCAGCTTGCTGTCAGGCCTTACCACCTACGAGCAGTACTTC.